The rows below give T cell receptor beta chains drawn from one sample of a study of blood T cells in healthy people across ages. TCRdb ran MiXCR on the 5' RACE reads and lists one entry per CDR3 protein. The sample contains approximately 690,000 distinct CDR3 sequences, roughly 53% of which appear only once. Sample: blood. Receptors originate from a man aged 55-75 years in good health. The CDR3 runs from the conserved cysteine through the conserved F or W. Each record gives: clone size, D gene, J gene, V gene, CDR3 DNA, CDR3 protein. D genes are given only for firm matches. Size values are once, few and many counts, or a class for expanded clones, and some rows have none.

clone size: NA
D gene: NA
J gene: TRBJ1-1
V gene: TRBV3-1
CDR3 DNA: TGTGCCAGCAGCCAGAAGGGAGTACCTGAAGCTTTCTTT
CDR3 protein: CASSQKGVPEAFF

clone size: few
D gene: NA
J gene: TRBJ2-1
V gene: TRBV5-4
CDR3 DNA: TGTGCCAGCAGCCCCACGGCCGCGGACAATGAGCAGTTCTTC
CDR3 protein: CASSPTAADNEQFF

clone size: NA
D gene: TRBD2
J gene: TRBJ2-3
V gene: TRBV4-2
CDR3 DNA: TGTGCCAGCAGCCCGAAGACTAGCGTGAGGGATACGCAGTATTTT
CDR3 protein: CASSPKTSVRDTQYF

clone size: NA
D gene: NA
J gene: TRBJ1-5
V gene: TRBV7-2
CDR3 DNA: TGTGCCAGCAGCCCCCCCCGGCGGCAGCCCCAGCATTTT
CDR3 protein: CASSPPRRQPQHF

clone size: many
D gene: TRBD1
J gene: TRBJ2-1
V gene: TRBV7-2
CDR3 DNA: TGTGCCAGCAGCCCCGGACAGGGGAAGTACAATGAGCAGTTCTTC
CDR3 protein: CASSPGQGKYNEQFF

clone size: NA
D gene: NA
J gene: TRBJ1-2
V gene: TRBV28
CDR3 DNA: TGTGCCAGCAGTCCCTCCACCGCGGGCGGGTATGGCTACACCTTC
CDR3 protein: CASSPSTAGGYGYTF

clone size: NA
D gene: TRBD2
J gene: TRBJ2-5
V gene: TRBV11-2
CDR3 DNA: TGTGCCAGCAGCTCGAGTCGGGGGGAAGAGCAGTACTTC
CDR3 protein: CASSSSRGEEQYF

clone size: NA
D gene: NA
J gene: TRBJ1-1
V gene: TRBV6-6
CDR3 DNA: TGTGCCAGCAGTTTCGTAGACGGGAACACTGAAGCTTTCTTT
CDR3 protein: CASSFVDGNTEAFF

clone size: once
D gene: NA
J gene: TRBJ2-2
V gene: TRBV5-1
CDR3 DNA: TGCGCCAGCAGCGACACTAGTAGGACCACCGGGGAGCTGTTTTTT
CDR3 protein: CASSDTSRTTGELFF

clone size: NA
D gene: NA
J gene: TRBJ2-5
V gene: TRBV14
CDR3 DNA: TGTGCCAGCAGCCAAGATTTCACGGCATTGGAGACCCAGTACTTC
CDR3 protein: CASSQDFTALETQYF

clone size: few
D gene: NA
J gene: TRBJ1-2
V gene: TRBV29-1
CDR3 DNA: TGCAGCGTTGAAGTTGACACTAGAACGGGAGGCTACACCTTC
CDR3 protein: CSVEVDTRTGGYTF

clone size: NA
D gene: TRBD2
J gene: TRBJ2-3
V gene: TRBV20-1
CDR3 DNA: TGCAGTGCTCCACTAGCGGGGGTTGTGGATACGCAGTATTTT
CDR3 protein: CSAPLAGVVDTQYF

clone size: NA
D gene: TRBD2
J gene: TRBJ2-4
V gene: TRBV15
CDR3 DNA: TGTGCCACCAGCAGAGATCAGTCGGCTAGCGGGCGGGACATTCAGTACTTC
CDR3 protein: CATSRDQSASGRDIQYF

clone size: NA
D gene: TRBD2
J gene: TRBJ2-3
V gene: TRBV4-2
CDR3 DNA: TGTGCCAGCAGCCAAGATCGGAGCGGGGGTATCACAGATACGCAGTATTTT
CDR3 protein: CASSQDRSGGITDTQYF

clone size: NA
D gene: TRBD1
J gene: TRBJ2-1
V gene: TRBV4-1
CDR3 DNA: TGCGCCAGCAGCCCACCGGGACAGAAAGGGGTTGGTGAGCAGTTCTTC
CDR3 protein: CASSPPGQKGVGEQFF

clone size: NA
D gene: NA
J gene: TRBJ1-5
V gene: TRBV6-2/TRBV6-3
CDR3 DNA: TGTGCCAGCAGAGGGCCCCTCAATCAGCCCCAGCATTTT
CDR3 protein: CASRGPLNQPQHF

clone size: few
D gene: NA
J gene: TRBJ2-7
V gene: TRBV29-1
CDR3 DNA: TGCAGCGGCACCGATCGAACCTACGAGCAGTACTTC
CDR3 protein: CSGTDRTYEQYF

clone size: NA
D gene: NA
J gene: TRBJ2-6
V gene: TRBV4-2
CDR3 DNA: TGTGCCAGCAGCCAAGATAAACGGGGGAGTGGGGCCAACGTCCTGACTTTC
CDR3 protein: CASSQDKRGSGANVLTF

clone size: few
D gene: NA
J gene: TRBJ2-3
V gene: TRBV10-3
CDR3 DNA: TGTGCCACCGGTCGTCAAGATACGCAGTATTTT
CDR3 protein: CATGRQDTQYF

clone size: once
D gene: NA
J gene: TRBJ1-5
V gene: TRBV20-1
CDR3 DNA: TGCAGTGCTAGGGCCCCCGGGGGGCGCTTCTTGCCCCAGCATTTT
CDR3 protein: CSARAPGGRFLPQHF

clone size: NA
D gene: NA
J gene: TRBJ2-1
V gene: TRBV6-6
CDR3 DNA: TGTGCCAGCAGTTACGTCTTCCACAATGAGCAGTTCTTC
CDR3 protein: CASSYVFHNEQFF

clone size: NA
D gene: TRBD1
J gene: TRBJ2-5
V gene: TRBV6-1
CDR3 DNA: TGTGCCAGCAGTGAAGCGACAGGGGAAGAGACCCAGTACTTC
CDR3 protein: CASSEATGEETQYF

clone size: NA
D gene: NA
J gene: TRBJ2-5
V gene: TRBV5-1
CDR3 DNA: TGCGCCAGCAGCTTTGAGACCCAAGAGACCCAGTACTTC
CDR3 protein: CASSFETQETQYF

clone size: NA
D gene: NA
J gene: TRBJ1-2
V gene: TRBV5-1
CDR3 DNA: TGCGCCAGCAGCGTCCCACAGGGTTCCGGTGGCTACACCTTC
CDR3 protein: CASSVPQGSGGYTF

clone size: NA
D gene: NA
J gene: TRBJ1-6
V gene: TRBV11-2
CDR3 DNA: TGTGCCAGCTCGGGGGGCTGGAATTCACCCCTCCACTTT
CDR3 protein: CASSGGWNSPLHF

clone size: NA
D gene: NA
J gene: TRBJ1-2
V gene: TRBV5-1
CDR3 DNA: TGCGCCAGCAGCATACCCGGGACGGGTGGCTATGGCTACACCTTC
CDR3 protein: CASSIPGTGGYGYTF

clone size: NA
D gene: TRBD1
J gene: TRBJ1-4
V gene: TRBV12-3/TRBV12-4
CDR3 DNA: TGTGCCAGCAGCCACGGGACAGCTAATGAAAAACTGTTTTTT
CDR3 protein: CASSHGTANEKLFF

clone size: NA
D gene: TRBD1
J gene: TRBJ2-5
V gene: TRBV18
CDR3 DNA: TGTGCCAGCTCACCGGACAGGCCCCCAGAGACCCAGTACTTC
CDR3 protein: CASSPDRPPETQYF

clone size: NA
D gene: TRBD1
J gene: TRBJ2-3
V gene: TRBV27
CDR3 DNA: TGTGCCGCCAGGACAGGGGGCGCGATCACAGATACGCAGTATTTT
CDR3 protein: CAARTGGAITDTQYF

clone size: NA
D gene: NA
J gene: TRBJ2-7
V gene: TRBV20-1
CDR3 DNA: TGCAGTGCTAGACCCTCAGTCTACGAGCAGTACTTC
CDR3 protein: CSARPSVYEQYF

clone size: NA
D gene: NA
J gene: TRBJ2-7
V gene: TRBV2
CDR3 DNA: TGTGCCAGCAGTGATTCGGGTCTCGAGCAGTACTTC
CDR3 protein: CASSDSGLEQYF

clone size: NA
D gene: NA
J gene: TRBJ1-2
V gene: TRBV29-1
CDR3 DNA: TGCAGCGTTGCTCTGGGAGATAACTATGGCTACACCTTC
CDR3 protein: CSVALGDNYGYTF

clone size: NA
D gene: TRBD1
J gene: TRBJ2-1
V gene: TRBV12-3/TRBV12-4
CDR3 DNA: TGTGCCAGCAGTTTAAATGACAGGGGTGGCTGGGCCTACAATGAGCAGTTCTTC
CDR3 protein: CASSLNDRGGWAYNEQFF

clone size: NA
D gene: TRBD1
J gene: TRBJ1-2
V gene: TRBV6-1
CDR3 DNA: TGTGCCAGCATCCGGGACAGGGGACCCTTAGGGTATGGCTACACCTTC
CDR3 protein: CASIRDRGPLGYGYTF

clone size: many
D gene: NA
J gene: TRBJ2-1
V gene: TRBV7-2
CDR3 DNA: TGTGCCAGCAGCTTAGCTGGTTTGAATGAGCAGTTCTTC
CDR3 protein: CASSLAGLNEQFF

clone size: once
D gene: NA
J gene: TRBJ1-5
V gene: TRBV2
CDR3 DNA: TGTGCCAGCCGGTCCGGAGGTCAGCCCCAGCATTTT
CDR3 protein: CASRSGGQPQHF

clone size: NA
D gene: NA
J gene: TRBJ1-2
V gene: TRBV30
CDR3 DNA: TGTGCCTGGAAGATGGAGGGCTACACCTTC
CDR3 protein: CAWKMEGYTF

clone size: NA
D gene: TRBD1
J gene: TRBJ1-5
V gene: TRBV4-1
CDR3 DNA: TGCGCCAGCAGCCCTATGACCGGGACAGGGATTCGTAGCAATCAGCCCCAGCATTTT
CDR3 protein: CASSPMTGTGIRSNQPQHF

clone size: once
D gene: TRBD1
J gene: TRBJ1-2
V gene: TRBV12-5
CDR3 DNA: TGTGCTAGTGCTAAATCCCTCGTACAGGGGGCGAGCTACACCTTC
CDR3 protein: CASAKSLVQGASYTF

clone size: NA
D gene: NA
J gene: TRBJ2-2
V gene: TRBV20-1
CDR3 DNA: TGCAGTGCCAATAGGGCGGGGACCGGGGAGCTGTTTTTT
CDR3 protein: CSANRAGTGELFF

clone size: NA
D gene: NA
J gene: TRBJ1-4
V gene: TRBV27
CDR3 DNA: TGTGCCAGCAGTTTTACAGGGCCGGGCGAAAAACTGTTTTTT
CDR3 protein: CASSFTGPGEKLFF

clone size: few
D gene: NA
J gene: TRBJ2-6
V gene: TRBV27
CDR3 DNA: TGTGCCAGCAGTAAGGAGGACGGGGCCAACGTCCTGACTTTC
CDR3 protein: CASSKEDGANVLTF

clone size: NA
D gene: NA
J gene: TRBJ2-1
V gene: TRBV20-1
CDR3 DNA: TGCAGTGCTGCAGTCGGGTCCAACAATGAGCAGTTCTTC
CDR3 protein: CSAAVGSNNEQFF

clone size: NA
D gene: NA
J gene: TRBJ1-2
V gene: TRBV6-1
CDR3 DNA: TGTGCCAGCACCCGCGAAGGAAACTATGGCTACACCTTC
CDR3 protein: CASTREGNYGYTF

clone size: few
D gene: TRBD2
J gene: TRBJ2-3
V gene: TRBV6-6
CDR3 DNA: TGTGCCAGCAGTTATCGCGGGGGGCGCACAGATACGCAGTATTTT
CDR3 protein: CASSYRGGRTDTQYF

clone size: NA
D gene: TRBD1
J gene: TRBJ2-1
V gene: TRBV20-1
CDR3 DNA: TGCAGTGCTCAACCGGACAGGGGGCGTTCTCTTGGGGGGGAACAGTTCTTC
CDR3 protein: CSAQPDRGRSLGGEQFF

clone size: few
D gene: TRBD1
J gene: TRBJ1-2
V gene: TRBV28
CDR3 DNA: TGTGCCAGCAGTTCAACCCACCGGGACAGCTATGGCTACACCTTC
CDR3 protein: CASSSTHRDSYGYTF

clone size: NA
D gene: NA
J gene: TRBJ1-2
V gene: TRBV7-2
CDR3 DNA: TGTGCCAGCAGCCCCCCCTCGGGGGCGTATGGCTACACCTTC
CDR3 protein: CASSPPSGAYGYTF

clone size: NA
D gene: TRBD2
J gene: TRBJ2-1
V gene: TRBV5-1
CDR3 DNA: TGCGCCAGCAGCCGGGGACTAGCGGGGGGACCCTTCGATGAGCAGTTCTTC
CDR3 protein: CASSRGLAGGPFDEQFF

clone size: NA
D gene: NA
J gene: TRBJ1-4
V gene: TRBV11-2
CDR3 DNA: TGTGCCAGCAGCTTTCGGCCAGGGAATGAAAAACTGTTTTTT
CDR3 protein: CASSFRPGNEKLFF

clone size: NA
D gene: NA
J gene: TRBJ1-2
V gene: TRBV27
CDR3 DNA: TGTGCCAGCAGCCCGCAGGGGAATACTAACTATGGCTACACCTTC
CDR3 protein: CASSPQGNTNYGYTF

clone size: few
D gene: TRBD1
J gene: TRBJ1-1
V gene: TRBV4-2
CDR3 DNA: TGTGCCAGCAGCCAAGTTGGACAGGGAAACACTGAAGCTTTCTTT
CDR3 protein: CASSQVGQGNTEAFF

clone size: NA
D gene: NA
J gene: TRBJ1-2
V gene: TRBV6-6
CDR3 DNA: TGTGCCAGCGGCGACGGGTGGGGCTATGGCTACACCTTC
CDR3 protein: CASGDGWGYGYTF

clone size: few
D gene: TRBD2
J gene: TRBJ2-3
V gene: TRBV10-3
CDR3 DNA: TGTGCCATCAGCACCACTAGCGGGGACGGAGATACGCAGTATTTT
CDR3 protein: CAISTTSGDGDTQYF

clone size: few
D gene: TRBD1
J gene: TRBJ2-3
V gene: TRBV7-9
CDR3 DNA: TGTGCCAGCAGCTTAAGGTATCAGGGGGCCGCAGATACGCAGTATTTT
CDR3 protein: CASSLRYQGAADTQYF

clone size: few
D gene: TRBD1
J gene: TRBJ2-1
V gene: TRBV4-1
CDR3 DNA: TGCGCCAGCAGCCCCTCCGGACAGGGCGCCCATGAGCAGTTCTTC
CDR3 protein: CASSPSGQGAHEQFF

clone size: NA
D gene: NA
J gene: TRBJ1-3
V gene: TRBV12-3/TRBV12-4
CDR3 DNA: TGTGCCAGCAGGACCGGGGCCTCTGGAAACACCATATATTTT
CDR3 protein: CASRTGASGNTIYF

clone size: NA
D gene: TRBD2
J gene: TRBJ2-1
V gene: TRBV3-1
CDR3 DNA: TGTGCCAGCAGCCGCCGGACTAGCGTTGAGCAGTTCTTC
CDR3 protein: CASSRRTSVEQFF

clone size: NA
D gene: NA
J gene: TRBJ1-5
V gene: TRBV5-1
CDR3 DNA: TGCGCCAGCAGCCCGAGACCGGACCCCCAGCAGCCCCAGCATTTT
CDR3 protein: CASSPRPDPQQPQHF